The clone carrying this T cell receptor beta chain was counted at least ten times. Its specificity is not known. As to time point: persistent/refractory GD, antithyroid drugs over 5 years with positive TRAb. Generation of the TCR library employed RNA extracted from PBMCs. From germline, CDR1 is ENHRY and CDR2 SYGVKD. V lost 2 bases to trimming and J lost 5 bases, with 10 bases between them. The CDR3 runs 14 residues. Arm-PCR of CDR3 regions and iRepertoire HTBI primers were used to build TCR beta libraries. MiXCR was run by TCRdb on the multiplex PCR reads, yielding one entry per CDR3 protein. This sample has about 340,000 distinct CDR3 sequences, with around 20% found just once. This sample is part of a study of regulatory T cells in long-lasting Graves disease. Study findings and constraints: Among persistent patients, a larger number of public clonotypes were shared (about 3,000) than among newly diagnosed patients (about 1,000). Gene preferences differed: TRBV28, TRBJ1-2, TRBJ2-5 in persistent cases.

The source is a female donor with Graves disease. V gene TRBV10-3 combines with J gene TRBJ1-5; D gene unclear. The source was peripheral blood mononuclear cells (PBMCs), collected when the disease was refractory, from a patient treated with antithyroid drugs. The DNA for the CDR3 is TGTGCCATCAGTGAGACAAGGACGGATCAGCCCCAGCATTTT. Translated, it gives CAISETRTDQPQHF.